Below are 10 T cell receptor beta chains sequenced from a single sample in a study of shared clonotypes between healthy human individuals. The protocol was immunoSEQ multiplex PCR, while the TCRdb copy is restricted to in-frame clones and leaves out a portion. This table holds about 610,000 clones, 97% found once. Material: naive CD4+ T cells sorted from blood. Subset described: CD45RA+ positively selected. Receptors were obtained from a woman younger than 45 in good health.

The chain is built from TRBV30 and TRBJ1-1, with TRBD1 identical over 7 bases. V was clipped by 5 bases and J by 4 bases; unmatched bases: 7. The germline V gene has CDR1 GTSNPN and CDR2 SVGIG (reference sequence). The CDR3 consists of 13 residues. The CDR3: CAWERGPGTEAFF. CDR3 sequence (DNA): TGTGCCTGGGAAAGGGGGCCGGGCACTGAAGCTTTCTTT.

The chain carries TRBV7-2 and TRBJ2-7; 12 bases are shared with TRBD2. The V gene's germline CDR1 is SGHTA and CDR2 FQGNSA. Unmatched junction bases numbered 13, after V lost 0 bases and J lost 7 bases. This CDR3 has 18 amino acids. CDR3 residues: CASSLAHSSGRVGGEQYF. The CDR3 DNA sequence: TGTGCCAGCAGCTTAGCGCACTCTAGCGGGAGGGTTGGTGGGGAGCAGTACTTC.

The V call is TRBV18, the J call TRBJ2-7; TRBD2 matches 10 bases. The CDR3 totals 16 residues. Trimming cost V 3 bases and J 4 bases; bases outside gene matches: 9. Germline V gene sequence: CDR1 KGHSH, CDR2 LQKENI. The CDR3 sequence is CASSPSGSGRSYEQYF. The CDR3 coding sequence is TGTGCCAGCTCACCCTCCGGTAGCGGGAGGTCTTACGAGCAGTACTTC.

The chain couples TRBV30 to TRBJ1-3; TRBD1 might be the D (6 bases). This CDR3 is 13 amino acids long. Germline lookup yields CDR1 GTSNPN and CDR2 SVGIG (reference sequence). CDR3 residues: CGAKGVSGNTIYF. CDR3 DNA sequence: TGTGGGGCTAAGGGGGTCTCTGGAAACACCATATATTTT.

The rearrangement links TRBV10-3 to TRBJ1-2, with D possibly matching TRBD1 (6 bases). Germline V lookup: CDR1 ENHRY, CDR2 SYGVKD. V lost 1 base and J lost 8, with 11 bases in between. The CDR3 covers 13 residues. In nucleotides, the CDR3 is TGTGCCATCAGTGAGTTAGGGGGGAACGGCTACACCTTC. It is translated as CAISELGGNGYTF.

V and J are TRBV18 and TRBJ2-7; D remains ambiguous. Per germline, CDR1 KGHSH and CDR2 LQKENI. CDR3 length: 14 residues. The V gene lost 2 bases and the J gene lost 4 bases, with 12 bases spanning the gap. CDR3 region: CASSPGTVIYEQYF. Here the CDR3 DNA reads TGTGCCAGCTCACCAGGCACTGTAATTTACGAGCAGTACTTC.

The chain carries TRBV21-1 and TRBJ2-7; the table's D call TRBD2 went unverified against the DNA. TRBV21-1 is listed as a pseudogene. The CDR3 covers 15 residues. The CDR3 nucleotides read TGTGCCAGCAGCCCAGGACTTTTTCCTTCCTACGAGCAGTACTTC. Translating gives CASSPGLFPSYEQYF.

This clone has just one count. The chain joins TRBV27 to TRBJ2-1; TRBD1 is a possible D gene (6 bases). The germline V gene has CDR1 MNHEY and CDR2 SMNVEV (reference sequence). This CDR3 is 14 amino acids long. The V end was cut by 5 bases, the J end by 6 bases, with 14 bases between. The CDR3 region is CASSPRQDTNEQFF. CDR3 sequence (DNA): TGTGCCAGCAGTCCCCGACAGGACACCAATGAGCAGTTCTTC.

The rearrangement links TRBV5-6 to TRBJ2-7; 7 nucleotides align to TRBD2. Germline CDR1 reads SGHDT; CDR2 reads YYEEEE. CDR3 size: 16 residues. J gave up 6 bases and V 1 base, and 13 bases lay outside the gene matches. This CDR3 is CASSLRAAAGESEQYF. Written as DNA, the CDR3 is TGTGCCAGCAGCTTGAGGGCCGCCGCGGGAGAATCCGAGCAGTACTTC.

V and J are TRBV7-9 and TRBJ2-1, with a possible D match to TRBD2 (6 bases). Germline CDR1 reads SEHNR; CDR2 reads FQNEAQ (reference sequence). V gave up 2 bases and J gave up 4 bases, with 15 bases separating them. The CDR3 spans 16 residues. The CDR3 sequence: CASSLFSGQTYNEQFF. The CDR3 nucleotides read TGTGCCAGCAGCTTATTTAGCGGCCAAACGTACAATGAGCAGTTCTTC.